The 30 T cell receptor beta chains presented below share a single source sample, sequenced in a study of blood T cell repertoires in COVID-19. Here immunoSEQ multiplex PCR was the method, and the copy in TCRdb shows in-frame clones only, minus some. The sample holds 20,000 to 25,000 clones; about four fifths are singletons and the top ten take 3.2%. The sequenced sample consisted of peripheral blood. The source is a man between 35 and 55 years old with acute or convalescent COVID-19.

V usage is TRBV30 and J usage is TRBJ1-2; D not resolved. Germline CDR1 reads GTSNPN; CDR2 reads SVGIG (reference sequence). This CDR3 is 12 amino acids long. Trimming took off 3 bases at V and 8 bases at J, with 13 bases between the two ends. The CDR3 here is CAWRMGSVGYTF. CDR3 DNA sequence: TGTGCCTGGAGAATGGGCTCGGTGGGCTACACCTTC. The whole variable domain, filled in from reference TRBV30 and TRBJ1-2, reads SQTIHQWPATLVQPVGSPLSLECTVEGTSNPNLYWYRQAAGRGLQLLFYSVGIGQISSEVPQNLSASRPQDRQFILSSKKLLLSDSGFYLCAWRMGSVGYTFGSGTRLTVV.

The genes are TRBV20-1 and TRBJ2-1, with 7 bases lining up with TRBD1. This CDR3 is built from 10 residues. The germline V gene has CDR1 DFQATT and CDR2 SNEGSKA (reference sequence). V lost 6 bases and J lost 10; bases outside the gene matches: 3. This chain's CDR3 is CSANRGEQFF. The CDR3 DNA reads as TGCAGTGCAAACAGGGGCGAGCAGTTCTTC.

The chain has TRBV5-6 and TRBJ2-1; D possibly corresponds to TRBD1 (6 bases). V lost 5 bases and J 3 bases, leaving 15 bases between the germline ends. This CDR3 has 15 residues. Germline V gene data show CDR1 as SGHDT and CDR2 as YYEEEE. This CDR3 is CASSLRDTYYNEQFF. In nucleotides, the CDR3 is TGTGCCAGCAGTCTCCGGGACACCTACTACAATGAGCAGTTCTTC.

V usage is TRBV9 and J usage is TRBJ1-1, with D possibly matching TRBD1 (6 bases). With 3 bases removed from V and 5 bases from J, the gap between germline ends came to 23 bases. The germline CDR1 and CDR2 sequences are SGDLS and YYNGEE. The CDR3 has 17 amino acids. This CDR3 reads CASSALGAGAEKTEAFF. Here the CDR3 DNA reads TGTGCCAGCAGCGCCCTGGGGGCCGGGGCAGAGAAAACTGAAGCTTTCTTT.

The chain is built from TRBV19 and TRBJ1-2; D is perhaps TRBD1 (5 bases). CDR1 LNHDA and CDR2 SQIVND come from the germline V gene (reference sequence). V lost 6 bases and J lost 6, with 14 bases in between. The CDR3 is 13 residues long. CDR3 residues: CASSLQGKDGYTF. DNA of the CDR3: TGTGCCAGTAGCTTGCAGGGAAAGGATGGCTACACCTTC.

The chain links TRBV4-1 to TRBJ1-1; 10 positions agree with TRBD1. J lost 5 bases, V lost 3 bases, and 6 bases had no gene match. This CDR3 comprises 15 residues. Looked up from germline, CDR1 is MGHRA and CDR2 is YSYEKL. This CDR3 reads CASSHPTGGRTEAFF. In DNA form, the CDR3 reads TGCGCCAGCAGCCACCCGACAGGGGGCAGAACTGAAGCTTTCTTT.

The chain carries TRBV30 and TRBJ2-1; 9 bases align to TRBD1. Losses at the gene ends were 0 bases for V and 7 bases for J; bases not matched to a gene: 1. The CDR3 is made up of 13 amino acids. In germline, CDR1 is GTSNPN, CDR2 SVGIG (reference sequence). CDR3 nucleotides: TGTGCCTGGAGTGTTGGGACAGGGAATGAGCAGTTCTTC. This encodes CAWSVGTGNEQFF.

The chain carries TRBV2 and TRBJ1-3; possibly TRBD1 for D (5 bases). The CDR3 spans 14 residues. Germline V gives CDR1 SNHLY, CDR2 FYNNEI. The ends were cut back, 4 bases at V and 6 bases at J, with 13 bases in the middle. The DNA of the CDR3 is TGTGCCAGCAGTGTAGACCCCAGGGAAAACACCATATATTTT. Encoded protein: CASSVDPRENTIYF.

The chain joins TRBV27 to TRBJ1-4; a weak D match, TRBD1 (6 bases). The CDR3 runs to 13 residues. Germline CDR1 MNHEY, CDR2 SMNVEV (reference sequence). The germline V and J ends were trimmed by 7 bases and 8 bases, with 14 bases remaining between them. The CDR3 sequence is CASTGGAFEKLFF. The CDR3 DNA reads as TGTGCCAGCACGGGGGGGGCCTTCGAAAAACTGTTTTTT.

The rearrangement links TRBV7-8 to TRBJ2-7; 10 positions match TRBD2. Germline CDR1 reads SGHVS; CDR2 reads FQNEAQ. Losses at the gene ends were 2 bases for V and 1 base for J; bases not matched to a gene: 11. The CDR3 is 18 residues long. CDR3 nucleotides: TGTGCCAGCAGCTTAAGGTCTAGCGGGAGAGTGTGGTCCTACGAGCAGTACTTC. Translation gives CASSLRSSGRVWSYEQYF.

This sequence joins TRBV7-2 and TRBJ1-5, with 8 bases identical to TRBD1. Trimming took 2 bases from V and 6 from J; bases not matched to a gene: 6. CDR1 and CDR2 from the germline V gene are SGHTA and FQGNSA. This CDR3 is 15 amino acids long. In DNA form, the CDR3 reads TGTGCCAGCAGCTTACGACAGGGGACGGCTCAGCCCCAGCATTTT. Its translation is CASSLRQGTAQPQHF. Supplemented by reference TRBV7-2 and TRBJ1-5, the full variable domain reads GAGVSQSPSNKVTEKGKDVELRCDPISGHTALYWYRQSLGQGLEFLIYFQGNSAPDKSGLPSDRFSAERTGGSVSTLTIQRTQQEDSAVYLCASSLRQGTAQPQHFGDGTRLSIL.

The rearrangement links TRBV7-9 to TRBJ1-6; 8 bases are a match to TRBD1. CDR1 is SEHNR and CDR2 is FQNEAQ in the germline V gene (reference sequence). There are 13 residues in the CDR3. Trimming removed 5 bases from V and 10 bases from J; junction bases left unmatched: 4. The CDR3 sequence: CASSTGQGSPLHF. In DNA form, the CDR3 reads TGTGCCAGCAGCACAGGACAGGGCTCACCCCTCCACTTT. The full variable domain, its missing parts supplied by reference TRBV7-9 and TRBJ1-6, is DTGVSQNPRHKITKRGQNVTFRCDPISEHNRLYWYRQTLGQGPEFLTYFQNEAQLEKSRLLSDRFSAERPKGSFSTLEIQRTEQGDSAMYLCASSTGQGSPLHFGNGTRLTVT.

This CDR3 is CASSPGTGVNQPQHF. CDR3 bases: TGTGCCAGCTCACCCGGGACAGGGGTGAATCAGCCCCAGCATTTT. The V and J genes are TRBV18 and TRBJ1-5; TRBD1 aligns across 10 bases. Germline V gene data show CDR1 as KGHSH and CDR2 as LQKENI. J was trimmed by 4 bases and V by 3 bases; bases with no gene match: 3. The CDR3 sequence is 15 residues long.

J is TRBJ2-7 and V is TRBV30; D call uncertain. The germline CDR1 and CDR2 sequences are GTSNPN and SVGIG (reference sequence). Trimming shortened V by 3 bases and J by 0 bases, and 6 bases separated the two germline ends. The CDR3 has 12 residues. The DNA for the CDR3 is TGTGCCTGGAGCTCTAGCTCCTACGAGCAGTACTTC. Protein sequence: CAWSSSSYEQYF.

Concerning this clone itself: Sequence at one end of the junction differs from germline and may be a read error. The CDR3 DNA sequence: TGTGCCAGCACCTTAAGTACGGGAACTGAAGCTTTCTTT. Translating gives CASTLSTGTEAFF. The chain has TRBV7-2 and TRBJ1-1, with D unresolved. The CDR3 covers 13 residues. The germline gives CDR1 SGHTA, CDR2 FQGNSA. The variable domain in full, with the rest retrieved from reference TRBV7-2 and TRBJ1-1, is GAGVSQSPSNKVTEKGKDVELRCDPISGHTALYWYRQSLGQGLEFLIYFQGNSAPDKSGLPSDRFSAERTGGSVSTLTIQRTQQEDSAVYLCASTLSTGTEAFFGQGTRLTVV.

CDR3 DNA: TGTGCCAGCTCACCGGTACAGGGGAAAAGCGAGCAGTACTTC. Its translation is CASSPVQGKSEQYF. V and J are TRBV18 and TRBJ2-7; the match to TRBD1 covers 7 bases. The germline V gene encodes CDR1 KGHSH and CDR2 LQKENI. The CDR3 consists of 14 residues. Germline trimming cut 3 bases from V and 6 bases from J; bases unmatched to any gene: 8.

The gene calls are TRBV5-1 and TRBJ2-2; D gene ambiguous. The CDR3 extends over 14 amino acids. Germline-derived CDR1 and CDR2 are SGHRS and YFSETQ. Trimming left V 0 bases short and J 5 bases short, with 8 bases between. The CDR3 DNA follows: TGCGCCAGCAGCTTGGGGGCTGGAACCGGGGAGCTGTTTTTT. Protein product: CASSLGAGTGELFF.

This clone has only a few counts. The rearrangement links TRBV25-1 to TRBJ1-2, with 7 bases lining up with TRBD1. The CDR3 consists of 14 residues. V shed 3 bases, J shed 4 bases, and the junction held 5 bases outside the gene matches. Germline CDR1 is MGHDK and CDR2 is SYGVNS. CDR3 coding DNA: TGTGCCAGCAGTGAGCCAGGGGGAGGCTATGGCTACACCTTC. This encodes CASSEPGGGYGYTF.

This clone appeared once. The chain joins TRBV19 to TRBJ1-4, with D possibly TRBD1 on 6 matching bases. The germline CDR1 and CDR2 sequences are LNHDA and SQIVND (reference sequence). The V gene lost 0 bases and the J gene lost 1 base, with 12 bases spanning the gap. The CDR3 spans 17 residues. In DNA, the CDR3 is TGTGCCAGTAGTATAGAAGGCGGGGGGCGAACTAATGAAAAACTGTTTTTT. Its protein is CASSIEGGGRTNEKLFF.

This chain joins TRBV10-2 and TRBJ2-3; 10 bases are shared with TRBD2. Germline V lookup: CDR1 WSHSY, CDR2 SAAADI. The CDR3 spans 17 residues. The V and J ends lost 4 bases and 0 bases, in that order; junction bases with no gene match: 7. CDR3 coding DNA: TGCGCCAGCAGTGCCGGTAGCGGGGGGCCTAGCACAGATACGCAGTATTTT. Its protein is CASSAGSGGPSTDTQYF.

This clone was recorded once. The V gene is TRBV12-3 or TRBV12-4, the J gene TRBJ2-7; 9 bases line up with TRBD1. This CDR3 is 12 amino acids long. V lost 7 bases and J lost 8; bases outside the gene matches: 6. CDR3 amino acids: CASTRQGDQQYF. CDR3 nucleotides: TGTGCCAGCACACGACAGGGGGATCAGCAGTACTTC.

V usage is TRBV5-5 and J usage is TRBJ1-1, with D possibly TRBD1 on 5 matching bases. Trimming removed 1 base from V and 2 bases from J, with 9 bases in between. Germline values: CDR1 SGHKS, CDR2 YYEKEE (reference sequence). The CDR3 covers 14 residues. The CDR3 DNA sequence: TGTGCCAGCAGCTTGCAGGGCGCCAACACTGAAGCTTTCTTT. Translating gives CASSLQGANTEAFF.

The V gene is TRBV10-1, the J gene TRBJ2-2; 9 positions agree with TRBD2. This CDR3 is 15 amino acids long. V gave up 4 bases and J gave up 7 bases; unmatched junction bases: 7. Germline CDR1 and CDR2: WNHNN and SYGVQD (reference sequence). The CDR3 spells CASSGPAGGHGELFF. CDR3 in DNA: TGCGCCAGCAGTGGGCCAGCGGGAGGCCACGGGGAGCTGTTTTTT.

V and J are TRBV10-3 and TRBJ1-6; D is unresolved. Germline assignment: CDR1 ENHRY and CDR2 SYGVKD. The V end was cut by 10 bases, the J end by 7 bases, with 14 bases between. The CDR3 loop spans 13 amino acids. The CDR3 spells CATVRGGNSPLHF. CDR3 bases: TGTGCCACCGTGAGAGGAGGCAATTCACCCCTCCACTTT.

The rearrangement joins TRBV18 to TRBJ2-3, with D unclear. CDR1 is KGHSH, CDR2 LQKENI, per germline. The CDR3 spans 15 residues. Trimming took 2 bases from V and 4 from J, leaving 13 bases between them. CDR3 sequence (DNA): TGTGCCAGCTCACCAACGGCGGATCGCGCAGATACGCAGTATTTT. It encodes CASSPTADRADTQYF.

The chain carries TRBV5-1 and TRBJ1-1; 10 bases agree with TRBD1. This CDR3 spans 15 amino acids. Per the germline V gene, CDR1 is SGHRS and CDR2 is YFSETQ. The V gene end was trimmed by 4 bases and the J gene end by 3 bases; junction bases not matched to a gene: 6. The DNA for the CDR3 is TGCGCCAGCAGCCCGGGGGGGACAGGGGACACTGAAGCTTTCTTT. This gives the protein CASSPGGTGDTEAFF.

This sequence joins TRBV4-3 and TRBJ2-1; TRBD2 matches 8 bases. The germline CDR1 and CDR2 sequences are LGHNA and YSLEER. Losses at the gene ends were 1 base for V and 7 bases for J; bases not matched to a gene: 0. The CDR3 has 13 amino acids. DNA of the CDR3: TGCGCCAGCAGCCAAGGCGGGGGGAATGAGCAGTTCTTC. This sequence encodes CASSQGGGNEQFF.

The chain uses TRBV28 and TRBJ1-2, with a tentative D call TRBD1 (6 bases). The CDR3 is 14 residues long. Germline V CDR1 and CDR2: MDHEN, SYDVKM. Trimming removed 2 bases at V and 7 bases at J, with 14 bases between. In DNA form, the CDR3 reads TGTGCCAGCAGTTTAGGGGGGGCCAGGGGTGGCTACACCTTC. This encodes CASSLGGARGGYTF.

The chain employs TRBV18 and TRBJ1-1, with D possibly matching TRBD1 (5 bases). From germline, CDR1 is KGHSH and CDR2 LQKENI. The ends were cut back, 2 bases at V and 7 bases at J, with 8 bases in the middle. There are 12 residues in the CDR3. The CDR3 DNA reads as TGTGCCAGCTCACCAGGGGACTATGAAGCTTTCTTT. It codes for CASSPGDYEAFF.

The chain joins TRBV9 to TRBJ1-3; maybe TRBD1 (6 bases). V was clipped by 0 bases and J by 4 bases, with 17 bases between them. The CDR3 consists of 17 residues. The germline CDR1 and CDR2 sequences are SGDLS and YYNGEE. The CDR3 spells CASSVATGGGYGNTIYF. Written as DNA, the CDR3 is TGTGCCAGCAGCGTAGCTACGGGAGGGGGATACGGAAACACCATATATTTT.